One and the same sample provided the 14 T cell receptor beta chains below, sequenced in a study of blood T cells in healthy people across ages. Combining a sample-barcoded 5' primer with a J-beta primer mix, a second PCR ran for about 6 to 12 cycles. TCRdb reprocessed the 5' RACE reads with MiXCR, giving one entry per CDR3 protein. The table includes roughly 500,000 distinct CDR3 sequences, approximately 27% detected once. The sample was blood. The receptor set was obtained from a woman between 65 and 79 years old in good health.

This chain joins TRBV24-1 and TRBJ2-6; TRBD2 aligns across 11 bases. This CDR3 region has 18 residues. Germline V gene data show CDR1 as KGHDR and CDR2 as SFDVKD. J gave up 0 bases and V 3 bases, and 3 bases lay outside the gene matches. The CDR3 sequence: CATSDGLAGDSGANVLTF. The CDR3 DNA follows: TGTGCCACCAGTGATGGACTAGCGGGTGACTCTGGGGCCAACGTCCTGACTTTC.

The genes are TRBV7-9 and TRBJ1-1; D unclear. Germline assignment: CDR1 SEHNR and CDR2 FQNEAQ (reference sequence). The CDR3 is 13 amino acids. V dropped 2 bases and J dropped 3 bases, with 7 bases sitting between them. The CDR3 DNA sequence: TGTGCCAGCAGCTTACATACAGACACTGAAGCTTTCTTT. It is translated as CASSLHTDTEAFF.

As concerns this clonotype: A junction boundary mismatches the germline segment, possibly from a read error. The rearrangement uses TRBV27 and TRBJ2-7; no reliable D call. Germline-derived CDR1 and CDR2 are MNHEY and SMNVEV (reference sequence). The CDR3 has 13 amino acids. CDR3 DNA sequence: TGTGCCAGCAGCGCCCTTCTGGAGTCCGAGCAGTGCTTC. Amino acids: CASSALLESEQCF.

A few counts support this clonotype. V gene TRBV10-3 combines with J gene TRBJ2-3, with D tentatively TRBD2 (6 bases). V shed 9 bases and J shed 1 base, with 11 bases lying between them. This CDR3 contains 13 residues. Germline assignment: CDR1 ENHRY and CDR2 SYGVKD. CDR3 sequence (DNA): TGTGCCATAGCCCCGGGGGGCACAGATACGCAGTATTTT. Residues: CAIAPGGTDTQYF.

The chain carries TRBV4-3 and TRBJ2-3; no reliable D call. The CDR3 has 16 residues. V dropped 4 bases and J dropped 2 bases, with 16 bases sitting between them. Germline CDR1 and CDR2: LGHNA and YSLEER. CDR3 sequence: CASSPNGQASTDTQYF. The CDR3 DNA sequence: TGCGCCAGCAGCCCGAACGGGCAGGCCTCCACAGATACGCAGTATTTT.

The chain links TRBV2 to TRBJ2-2, with D hard to call. Trimming shortened V by 2 bases and J by 5 bases, and 6 bases separated the two germline ends. The CDR3 consists of 13 residues. Germline assignment: CDR1 SNHLY and CDR2 FYNNEI. The DNA for the CDR3 is TGTGCCAGCAGTGAAATAAGAACCGGGGAGCTGTTTTTT. Translating gives CASSEIRTGELFF.

The V and J genes are TRBV21-1 and TRBJ2-7. TRBV21-1 has pseudogene status. The CDR3 is 15 amino acids. The CDR3 DNA is TGTGCCAGCAGCAAAGGCAGAAGTCGCTCCTACGAGCAGTACTTC. This encodes CASSKGRSRSYEQYF.

This clonotype was detected a few times. The genes are TRBV7-6 and TRBJ1-2; 8 positions agree with TRBD1. Germline V gene sequence: CDR1 SGHVS, CDR2 FNYEAQ. The V segment lost 4 bases and the J segment 1 base; nucleotides outside the gene matches: 8. This CDR3 contains 16 residues. The CDR3 DNA follows: TGTGCCAGCAGCTCTGGACAGGGAGGATTTAACTATGGCTACACCTTC. Protein sequence: CASSSGQGGFNYGYTF.

This clonotype has a handful of counts. The V call is TRBV2, the J call TRBJ1-5, with TRBD1 as a possible D gene (5 bases). The CDR3 contains 15 residues. Deletions cut 4 bases from V and 4 bases from J, with 14 bases between. Germline V gene sequence: CDR1 SNHLY, CDR2 FYNNEI. The CDR3 sequence is CASSAGGGRNQPQHF. CDR3 sequence (DNA): TGTGCCAGCAGTGCGGGGGGGGGAAGGAATCAGCCCCAGCATTTT.

This clonotype was detected many times. This chain joins TRBV29-1 and TRBJ2-5; D gene ambiguous. This CDR3 is 14 amino acids long. The germline V gene has CDR1 SQVTM and CDR2 ANQGSEA. V was pared by 7 bases and J by 5 bases, with 20 bases between. As DNA, the CDR3 is TGCAGCGCCCCGGTGGGGTCTACGGCGGAGACCCAGTACTTC. Amino acids: CSAPVGSTAETQYF.

A few counts support this clonotype. This rearrangement joins TRBV9 to TRBJ2-2; D possibly matches TRBD1 or TRBD2 (5 bases each). The V end was cut by 3 bases, the J end by 2 bases, with 14 bases between. The length of the CDR3 is 16 residues. Germline-derived CDR1 and CDR2 are SGDLS and YYNGEE. CDR3 bases: TGTGCCAGCAGCGGGAGGACAACGGTCAACACCGGGGAGCTGTTTTTT. It is translated as CASSGRTTVNTGELFF.

The rearrangement links TRBV5-1 to TRBJ2-5, with D unclear. The CDR3 length is 16 residues. V was shortened by 1 base and J by 2 bases, with 15 bases between the two germline ends. Germline V gene sequence: CDR1 SGHRS, CDR2 YFSETQ. The CDR3 loop reads CASSLRALANQETQYF. The CDR3 nucleotides read TGCGCCAGCAGCTTGAGGGCTTTGGCTAATCAAGAGACCCAGTACTTC. Drawing the rest from reference TRBV5-1 and TRBJ2-5, the complete variable domain is KAGVTQTPRYLIKTRGQQVTLSCSPISGHRSVSWYQQTPGQGLQFLFEYFSETQRNKGNFPGRFSGRQFSNSRSEMNVSTLELGDSALYLCASSLRALANQETQYFGPGTRLLVL.

V usage is TRBV5-1 and J usage is TRBJ1-2; TRBD1 agrees at 9 bases. The CDR3 consists of 13 residues. J gave up 7 bases and V 2 bases, and 3 bases lay outside the gene matches. In germline, CDR1 is SGHRS, CDR2 YFSETQ. As DNA, the CDR3 is TGCGCCAGCAGCTTACAGGGGGCAGCTGGCTACACCTTC. This codes for CASSLQGAAGYTF. Based on the CDR3 plus reference TRBV5-1 and TRBJ1-2, the full variable domain is KAGVTQTPRYLIKTRGQQVTLSCSPISGHRSVSWYQQTPGQGLQFLFEYFSETQRNKGNFPGRFSGRQFSNSRSEMNVSTLELGDSALYLCASSLQGAAGYTFGSGTRLTVV.

V gene TRBV6-1 combines with J gene TRBJ2-5; D is perhaps TRBD2 (6 bases). CDR1 is MNHNS and CDR2 is SASEGT in the germline V gene. Trimming removed 11 bases at V and 5 bases at J, with 12 bases between. The CDR3 loop spans 11 amino acids. CDR3 in amino acids: CAAGRRETQYF. DNA of the CDR3: TGTGCCGCAGGGAGGAGGGAGACCCAGTACTTC.